The next 31 T cell receptor beta chains were all read from a single sample in a study of shared clonotypes between healthy human individuals. Only in-frame clones appear in the TCRdb table, and some are missing; sequencing was by immunoSEQ multiplex PCR. The sample has approximately 2.5 million clones; 80% to 95% are singletons. The sequenced material came from naive CD4+ T cells from PBMCs. The subset denotes: CD45RA+ positively selected. These receptors all stem from a man younger than 35 in good health. Some clones in this sample may be carry-over from other donors' samples.

The chain couples TRBV5-4 to TRBJ2-5; 15 bases line up with TRBD2. The CDR3 spans 17 residues. Germline CDR1 is SGHNT and CDR2 is YYREEE (reference sequence). Trimming cost V 2 bases and J 5 bases; bases outside gene matches: 7. Here the CDR3 reads CASSFPGLAGGGETQYF. The CDR3 DNA reads as TGTGCCAGCAGCTTCCCGGGACTAGCGGGAGGTGGGGAGACCCAGTACTTC.

This chain joins TRBV27 and TRBJ2-1, with D possibly TRBD2 on 5 matching bases. Trimming took off 6 bases at V and 14 bases at J, with 17 bases between the two ends. The CDR3 contains 12 residues. Germline lookup yields CDR1 MNHEY and CDR2 SMNVEV (reference sequence). CDR3: CASRTSKDSEFF. CDR3 nucleotide sequence: TGTGCCAGCAGAACCTCGAAGGACTCGGAGTTCTTC.

This clone has a single count. The chain has TRBV7-2 and TRBJ2-1; 11 bases map to TRBD2. The CDR3 spans 19 residues. Per the germline V gene, CDR1 is SGHTA and CDR2 is FQGNSA. V trimming: 1 base; J trimming: 2 bases; junction bases outside the gene matches: 10. The CDR3 nucleotides read TGTGCCAGCAGCTTAGTGGTAGCGGGAGGGCAGAGGGCCTACAATGAGCAGTTCTTC. Translating it yields CASSLVVAGGQRAYNEQFF.

A note on this clone: Other DNA variants within this sample encode the same CDR3. CDR3 amino acids: CASSVDAGGTGELFF. CDR3 bases: TGTGCCAGCAGCGTAGATGCAGGGGGGACCGGGGAGCTGTTTTTT. The chain links TRBV9 to TRBJ2-2; D possibly corresponds to TRBD1 (7 bases). Trimming took 0 bases from V and 5 from J, leaving 11 bases between them. This CDR3 is built from 15 residues. In germline, CDR1 is SGDLS, CDR2 YYNGEE.

The chain carries TRBV4-2 and TRBJ2-7; 10 bases match TRBD2. This CDR3 region has 16 residues. The junction had 7 bases not matched to a gene; V was cut back by 1 base and J by 4 bases. From germline, CDR1 is LGHNA and CDR2 YNFKEQ. This chain's CDR3 is CASSQGAAGGQYEQYF. CDR3 sequence (DNA): TGTGCCAGCAGCCAAGGGGCAGCGGGAGGGCAGTACGAGCAGTACTTC.

The genes are TRBV11-2 and TRBJ2-7; perhaps TRBD2 as D (6 bases). The V gene lost 1 base and the J gene lost 0 bases, with 7 bases spanning the gap. The CDR3 length is 14 residues. Germline V gene lookup returns CDR1 SGHAT and CDR2 FQNNGV. Here the CDR3 DNA reads TGTGCCAGCAGCTTAGTAGCGGCCTCCTACGAGCAGTACTTC. Encoded protein: CASSLVAASYEQYF.

This chain links TRBV9 with TRBJ1-1; D gene unclear. The CDR3 loop spans 16 amino acids. Trimming stripped 0 bases from V and 1 base from J, with 13 bases between. Germline V gene data show CDR1 as SGDLS and CDR2 as YYNGEE. CDR3: CASSVDPGNTNTEAFF. The CDR3 region has the DNA TGTGCCAGCAGCGTAGATCCGGGAAATACGAACACTGAAGCTTTCTTT.

With regard to this clone: This same CDR3 is encoded by further DNA sequences in the sample. CDR3 amino acids: CASSPGLAGVRETQYF. Written as DNA, the CDR3 is TGCGCCAGCAGCCCCGGACTAGCGGGGGTCCGAGAGACCCAGTACTTC. The rearrangement uses TRBV5-1 and TRBJ2-5; 13 bases align to TRBD2. CDR1 is SGHRS, CDR2 YFSETQ, per germline. The CDR3 is made up of 16 amino acids. V shed 4 bases, J shed 4 bases, and the junction held 7 bases outside the gene matches. Full variable domain (remainder filled in from reference TRBV5-1 and TRBJ2-5): KAGVTQTPRYLIKTRGQQVTLSCSPISGHRSVSWYQQTPGQGLQFLFEYFSETQRNKGNFPGRFSGRQFSNSRSEMNVSTLELGDSALYLCASSPGLAGVRETQYFGPGTRLLVL.

The chain links TRBV11-2 to TRBJ2-1; unclear D gene. Germline values: CDR1 SGHAT, CDR2 FQNNGV. V shed 0 bases and J shed 12 bases, with 6 bases lying between them. This CDR3 contains 11 residues. The CDR3 reads CASSLEAGQFF. The CDR3 DNA is TGTGCCAGCAGCTTAGAGGCCGGGCAGTTCTTC.

This chain links TRBV6-5 with TRBJ2-7; 7 positions match TRBD2. The germline gives CDR1 MNHEY, CDR2 SVGAGI. This CDR3 region has 15 residues. V shed 0 bases and J 3 bases; nucleotides not matched to a gene: 5. CDR3 sequence: CASSYSAGVYYEQYF. The CDR3, as DNA: TGTGCCAGCAGTTACTCGGCGGGGGTTTACTACGAGCAGTACTTC.

Here the CDR3 DNA reads TGTGCCAGCAGCGCCCGAATCAGGGAATGGGGCTCAGATACGCAGTATTTT. Protein sequence: CASSARIREWGSDTQYF. The rearrangement joins TRBV21-1 to TRBJ2-3; the D call TRBD1 from the table was never checked on the DNA. TRBV21-1 is shown as a pseudogene. This CDR3 contains 17 residues.

In regard to this clone: This same CDR3 is encoded by further DNA sequences in the sample. This chain connects TRBV7-2 to TRBJ2-5; D possibly corresponds to TRBD2 (5 bases). The J call may be faulty, since TRBJ2-7 better matches the DNA end. CDR1 is SGHTA, CDR2 FQGNSA, per germline. The CDR3 length is 12 residues. The CDR3 region is CASSPSGYEQYF. The CDR3 coding sequence is TGTGCCAGCAGCCCATCGGGATACGAGCAGTACTTC.

This clone was counted a single time. The chain is built from TRBV7-9 and TRBJ2-1; 10 nucleotides align to TRBD1. Germline V gene lookup returns CDR1 SEHNR and CDR2 FQNEAQ (reference sequence). V was clipped by 2 bases and J by 5 bases; unmatched bases: 6. This CDR3 comprises 16 residues. The CDR3 protein is CASSLFWDRGHNEQFF. The CDR3 nucleotides are TGTGCCAGCAGCTTATTTTGGGACAGGGGCCACAATGAGCAGTTCTTC.

The rearrangement uses TRBV18 and TRBJ2-7; TRBD2 matches 14 bases. The CDR3 is made up of 18 amino acids. J was trimmed by 2 bases and V by 5 bases; bases with no gene match: 11. Germline V gene sequence: CDR1 KGHSH, CDR2 LQKENI. This CDR3 is CASSSQGTSGSRAYEQYF. In DNA form, the CDR3 reads TGTGCCAGCTCATCTCAGGGGACTAGCGGGAGTAGGGCCTACGAGCAGTACTTC.

The CDR3 coding sequence is TGTGCCAGCAGCTTGGCCCGGGACAGTTTTAACACCGGGGAGCTGTTTTTT. It codes for CASSLARDSFNTGELFF. The chain employs TRBV5-4 and TRBJ2-2; TRBD1 agrees at 7 bases. V shed 0 bases and J 2 bases; nucleotides not matched to a gene: 7. The CDR3 extends over 17 amino acids. Germline V gives CDR1 SGHNT, CDR2 YYREEE (reference sequence).

On this clone itself: The sample carries other DNA sequences with the same CDR3. The chain carries TRBV5-1 and TRBJ2-7; a possible D gene is TRBD2 (7 bases). V was cut by 6 bases and J by 1 base, with 20 bases left in between. The CDR3 is made up of 16 amino acids. The germline V gene encodes CDR1 SGHRS and CDR2 YFSETQ. The CDR3 reads CASTQGGDYPSYEQYF. CDR3 coding DNA: TGCGCCAGCACCCAAGGGGGGGACTATCCGTCCTACGAGCAGTACTTC.

V usage is TRBV30 and J usage is TRBJ2-5; no reliable D call. V lost 1 base and J 11 bases, leaving 20 bases between the germline ends. The germline CDR1 and CDR2 sequences are GTSNPN and SVGIG (reference sequence). This CDR3 region has 14 residues. In nucleotides, the CDR3 is TGTGCCTGGAGTGAAAATACTGCCCGGGTGAGGCAGTACTTC. Its protein product is CAWSENTARVRQYF.

This chain joins TRBV30 and TRBJ2-1, with a weak D call TRBD2 (6 bases). Trimming cost V 0 bases and J 4 bases, with 10 bases left between them. CDR1 GTSNPN and CDR2 SVGIG come from the germline V gene (reference sequence). This CDR3 contains 14 residues. This chain's CDR3 is CAWSVGGLYNEQFF. Here the CDR3 DNA reads TGTGCCTGGAGTGTAGGCGGACTATACAATGAGCAGTTCTTC.

The CDR3 sequence is CASSLLLAEANEQFF. As DNA, the CDR3 is TGTGCCAGCTCACTGCTCCTAGCCGAGGCCAATGAGCAGTTCTTC. The gene calls are TRBV18 and TRBJ2-1; possible D gene TRBD2, 5 bases. CDR3 size: 15 residues. Germline loops: CDR1 KGHSH, CDR2 LQKENI. Trimming shortened V by 4 bases and J by 6 bases, and 16 bases separated the two germline ends.

The chain has TRBV7-9 and TRBJ2-7, with 7 positions matching TRBD1. The junction had 12 bases not matched to a gene; V was cut back by 4 bases and J by 3 bases. CDR1 is SEHNR and CDR2 is FQNEAQ in the germline V gene (reference sequence). This CDR3 is built from 16 residues. CDR3 coding DNA: TGTGCCAGCAGCTACCGCCGTGGAGCAGGGGGCTACGAGCAGTACTTC. This sequence encodes CASSYRRGAGGYEQYF.

CDR3 amino acids: CASSDRSQRIIYEQYF. DNA for the CDR3: TGCGCCAGCAGTGATAGGAGCCAGCGGATAATATACGAGCAGTACTTC. The chain joins TRBV10-1 to TRBJ2-7; TRBD2 might be the D (5 bases). Trimming shortened V by 3 bases and J by 4 bases, and 19 bases separated the two germline ends. The CDR3 sequence is 16 residues long. CDR1 is WNHNN and CDR2 is SYGVQD in the germline V gene (reference sequence).

This rearrangement joins TRBV28 to TRBJ2-7; TRBD1 matches at 8 bases. The length of the CDR3 is 13 residues. Losses at the gene ends were 4 bases for V and 5 bases for J; bases not matched to a gene: 4. Per germline, CDR1 MDHEN and CDR2 SYDVKM. The CDR3 here is CASSWTGPHEQYF. The CDR3 coding sequence is TGTGCCAGCAGTTGGACAGGGCCCCACGAGCAGTACTTC.

The genes are TRBV13 and TRBJ2-7; TRBD2 might be the D (6 bases). CDR3 length equals 15 residues. CDR1 is PRHDT and CDR2 is FYEKMQ in the germline V gene (reference sequence). Trimming pared 5 bases from V and 0 bases from J, leaving 14 bases between. The CDR3 region is CASSVSGPTSYEQYF. CDR3 sequence (DNA): TGTGCCAGCAGCGTGAGCGGGCCTACCTCCTACGAGCAGTACTTC. Combining the CDR3 with reference TRBV13 and TRBJ2-7 gives the whole variable domain AAGVIQSPRHLIKEKRETATLKCYPIPRHDTVYWYQQGPGQDPQFLISFYEKMQSDKGSIPDRFSAQQFSDYHSELNMSSLELGDSALYFCASSVSGPTSYEQYFGPGTRLTVT.

As concerns this clone: Other DNA variants within this sample encode the same CDR3. This chain connects TRBV5-1 to TRBJ1-2; D perhaps matches TRBD1 (6 bases). The CDR3 is 15 amino acids. CDR1 and CDR2 from the germline V gene are SGHRS and YFSETQ. Deletions cut 2 bases from V and 0 bases from J, with 11 bases between. For the CDR3, the DNA is TGCGCCAGCAGCTTAGCGGGGGCTTCTAACTATGGCTACACCTTC. Translation: CASSLAGASNYGYTF. The variable domain in full, completed from reference TRBV5-1 and TRBJ1-2, reads KAGVTQTPRYLIKTRGQQVTLSCSPISGHRSVSWYQQTPGQGLQFLFEYFSETQRNKGNFPGRFSGRQFSNSRSEMNVSTLELGDSALYLCASSLAGASNYGYTFGSGTRLTVV.

The V call is TRBV5-5, the J call TRBJ1-5; D unresolved. CDR3 length: 12 residues. Germline loops: CDR1 SGHKS, CDR2 YYEKEE (reference sequence). V was pared by 0 bases and J by 5 bases, with 3 bases between. The CDR3 DNA sequence: TGTGCCAGCAGCTTGGCTGATCAGCCCCAGCATTTT. It specifies CASSLADQPQHF.

The chain has TRBV4-2 and TRBJ2-3; tentative D call: TRBD2 (5 bases). Germline V gene data show CDR1 as LGHNA and CDR2 as YNFKEQ. This CDR3 is 14 amino acids long. Trimming took off 4 bases at V and 4 bases at J, with 12 bases between the two ends. In DNA form, the CDR3 reads TGTGCCAGCAGCCCCGGACTGAGCTCAGATACGCAGTATTTT. This codes for CASSPGLSSDTQYF.

The chain carries TRBV29-1 and TRBJ2-3; D unresolved. The germline gives CDR1 SQVTM, CDR2 ANQGSEA. The V end was cut by 4 bases, the J end by 0 bases, with 8 bases between. The CDR3 is 13 residues long. CDR3 amino acids: CSVGGPSTDTQYF. The CDR3 DNA reads TGCAGCGTTGGTGGTCCTAGCACAGATACGCAGTATTTT.

This clone occurred once. This chain joins TRBV28 and TRBJ2-7; D is undetermined. V shed 3 bases and J shed 5 bases, with 17 bases lying between them. Germline CDR1 is MDHEN and CDR2 is SYDVKM. This CDR3 is 15 amino acids long. CDR3 residues: CASSFRSPLRHEQYF. CDR3 sequence (DNA): TGTGCCAGCAGTTTCAGGAGCCCCCTGAGACACGAGCAGTACTTC.

The chain uses TRBV5-8 and TRBJ1-5; possibly TRBD1 for D (5 bases). Germline CDR1 is SGHTS and CDR2 is YDEGEE. CDR3 length equals 16 residues. The ends were cut back, 0 bases at V and 3 bases at J, with 13 bases in the middle. The CDR3 region has the DNA TGTGCCAGCAGCTTGGGGGCAGGGAGGTACAATCAGCCCCAGCATTTT. This codes for CASSLGAGRYNQPQHF.

The chain uses TRBV28 and TRBJ2-5, with D possibly being TRBD1 (6 bases). In germline, CDR1 is MDHEN, CDR2 SYDVKM. CDR3 length equals 14 residues. Trimming took 6 bases from V and 5 from J, leaving 16 bases between them. The CDR3: CASRGTGRGETQYF. CDR3 nucleotide sequence: TGTGCCAGCAGAGGGACGGGCAGGGGCGAGACCCAGTACTTC.

The rearrangement joins TRBV11-1 to TRBJ1-2; D is possibly TRBD1 (5 bases). V was cut by 5 bases and J by 0 bases, with 13 bases left in between. The CDR3 runs to 15 residues. The V gene's germline CDR1 is SGHAT and CDR2 FQDESV (reference sequence). The CDR3 bases are TGTGCCAGCAGCCCCCGGGACGGAGCTAACTATGGCTACACCTTC. Protein sequence: CASSPRDGANYGYTF.